This T cell receptor beta chain was identified during a study of blood T cell repertoires in COVID-19. The wider study: COVID-19 samples, acute and convalescent, were from the United States, Italy and Spain. PBMCs, B-cell-depleted T cells, or T cells were the source of the cDNA or gDNA that made up the material.

Per the study methods: Counts of nucleated cells, estimated from reference gene primer amplification, were obtained. Data came from immunoSEQ multiplex PCR; TCRdb stores just in-frame clones and leaves some out. For V, J and clone size, that table is used; D and trimming come from the DNA. Of around 100,000 clones in the sample, over 70% are singletons; the top ten hold 13%. The origin of this receptor is a human donor in a cohort sampled during active or convalescent COVID-19. Material: peripheral blood.

CDR3 sequence: CASSLDLGQSTDTQYF. In nucleotides, the CDR3 is TGTGCCAGCAGTTTAGATCTAGGACAGAGCACAGATACGCAGTATTTT. This chain uses TRBV28 with TRBJ2-3, with D tentatively TRBD1 (6 bases). The CDR3 is 16 residues long. Germline-derived CDR1 and CDR2 are MDHEN and SYDVKM. Trimming shortened V by 2 bases and J by 0 bases, and 12 bases separated the two germline ends.